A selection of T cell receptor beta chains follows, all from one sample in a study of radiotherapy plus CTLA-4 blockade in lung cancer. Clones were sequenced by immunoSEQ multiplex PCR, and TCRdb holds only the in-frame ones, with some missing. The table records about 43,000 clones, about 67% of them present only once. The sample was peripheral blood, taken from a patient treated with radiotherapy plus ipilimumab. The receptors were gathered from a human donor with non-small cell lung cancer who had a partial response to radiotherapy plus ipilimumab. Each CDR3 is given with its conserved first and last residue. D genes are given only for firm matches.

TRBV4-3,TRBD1,CASSQVRGTGRYGYTF
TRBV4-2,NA,CASSQDITGPYEQYF
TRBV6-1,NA,CASSHRTVYGNTIYF
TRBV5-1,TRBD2,CASSLEAGGPYEQFF
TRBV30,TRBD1,CAWGTAGNTIYF
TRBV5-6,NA,CASSVDTVGYTF
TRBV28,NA,CASSLRFYGYTF
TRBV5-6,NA,CASSLVFGRDYQETQYF
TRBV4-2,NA,CASSPSGGGGTDTQYF
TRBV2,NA,CASSGLLSNTGELFF
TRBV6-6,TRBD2,CASSFGGSEQFF
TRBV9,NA,CASSVGVRGSGANVLTF
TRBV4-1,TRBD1,CASSQVETGTTDTQYF
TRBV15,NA,CATSSGGARREKLFF
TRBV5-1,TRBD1,CASSLTGSSNQPQHF
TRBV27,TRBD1,CASSSGQGWTEAFF
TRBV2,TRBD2,CASSTSGSPGELFF
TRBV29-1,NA,CSVDAGYTEAFF
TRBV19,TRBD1,CASSPRQGQSYEQYF
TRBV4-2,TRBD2,CASSQGGGGYEQYF
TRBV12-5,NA,CASGGQTYEQYF
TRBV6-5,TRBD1,CASSDTGANQPQHF
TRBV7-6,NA,CASSTWTDTQYF
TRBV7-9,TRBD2,CASSPDGRATYEQYF
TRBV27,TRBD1,CASSFGQGGGYTF
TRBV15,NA,CATSRGESQGEKLFF
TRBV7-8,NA,CASRETSSSEQFF
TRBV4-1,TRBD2,CASSPLAVTDTQYF
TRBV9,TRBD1,CASSVAPGQGNEQYF
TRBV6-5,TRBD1,CAISMTGSEAFF
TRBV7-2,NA,CASSSGPDQPQHF
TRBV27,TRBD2,CASSLWTTSRDTQYF
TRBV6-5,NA,CASSYSGSEQFF
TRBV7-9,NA,CASSTSWGESTDTQYF
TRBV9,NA,CASNKNRGGELFF
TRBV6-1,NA,CASSEQGLGYTF
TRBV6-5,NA,CASSYAGNTEAFF
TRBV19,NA,CASRPLGQGFAEAFF
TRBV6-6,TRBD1,CASSYGHGTAFYF
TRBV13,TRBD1,CASSPAGGQSSYEQYF
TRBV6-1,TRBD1,CASSWDSSYEQYF
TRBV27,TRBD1,CASSWGQGAGELFF
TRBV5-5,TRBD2,CASSRTSGGGWRSYNEQFF
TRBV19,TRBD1,CASSTGTGSYEQYF
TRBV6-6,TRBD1,CASSKLPGQYDEQYF
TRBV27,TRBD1,CASSLGDRIYNEQFF